Presented here are 20 T cell receptor beta chains from one specimen sequenced in a study of radiotherapy plus CTLA-4 blockade in lung cancer. Assay: immunoSEQ multiplex PCR; the TCRdb copy retains only in-frame clones and omits some. Found here are some 64,000 clones, approximately 75% of them singletons; the top ten hold under 5%. Sequences were derived from peripheral blood, sampled from a patient treated with radiotherapy plus ipilimumab. The receptor source for this set is a human donor with non-small cell lung cancer who had a complete response to radiotherapy plus ipilimumab.

The chain links TRBV19 to TRBJ2-7; perhaps TRBD2 as D (6 bases). CDR1 is LNHDA, CDR2 SQIVND, per germline (reference sequence). CDR3 length: 14 amino acids. The V and J ends lost 5 bases and 7 bases respectively, with 18 bases between them. This CDR3 reads CASSLGGGTGEQYV. In nucleotides, the CDR3 is TGTGCCAGTAGTCTGGGGGGAGGAACCGGTGAGCAGTACGTC.

The chain couples TRBV18 to TRBJ1-2; TRBD1 matches 8 bases. Germline lookup yields CDR1 KGHSH and CDR2 LQKENI. The CDR3 consists of 18 residues. V was pared by 3 bases and J by 2 bases, with 14 bases of the junction left unmatched. CDR3 region: CASSPRVYYAGGNYGYTF. CDR3 coding DNA: TGTGCCAGCTCACCGAGAGTTTATTACGCAGGGGGCAACTATGGCTACACCTTC.

The V call is TRBV6-5, the J call TRBJ1-2; no clear D. Trimming removed 4 bases from V and 2 bases from J, with 14 bases in between. CDR1 is MNHEY and CDR2 is SVGAGI in the germline V gene. This CDR3 is built from 15 residues. The CDR3 region is CASSSPSTENYGYTF. The DNA of the CDR3 is TGTGCCAGCAGTTCCCCGTCGACGGAGAACTATGGCTACACCTTC.

This clone has a single count. V is TRBV5-1 and J is TRBJ1-1; unclear D gene. Trimming left V 0 bases short and J 4 bases short, with 7 bases between. The CDR3 is 13 amino acids. Per the germline V gene, CDR1 is SGHRS and CDR2 is YFSETQ. This chain's CDR3 is CASSLARPTEAFF. In nucleotides, the CDR3 is TGCGCCAGCAGCTTGGCCAGGCCCACTGAAGCTTTCTTT.

This rearrangement joins TRBV5-8 to TRBJ2-5, with a possible D match to TRBD1 (5 bases). The CDR3 runs to 16 residues. Trimming took 2 bases from V and 1 from J, leaving 15 bases between them. Germline V gives CDR1 SGHTS, CDR2 YDEGEE. The CDR3 loop is CASSFGWTLTQETQYF. CDR3 DNA: TGTGCCAGCAGCTTCGGATGGACACTTACCCAAGAGACCCAGTACTTC.

This clone was picked up one time. The genes are TRBV6-5 and TRBJ1-1; tentative D call: TRBD1 (6 bases). CDR1 is MNHEY, CDR2 SVGAGI, per germline. CDR3 length: 15 residues. The V end lost 2 bases, the J end lost 0 bases, and 10 bases lay between the germline ends. CDR3: CASSYPGQLNTEAFF. In nucleotides, the CDR3 is TGTGCCAGCAGTTACCCAGGACAGCTGAACACTGAAGCTTTCTTT.

The V gene is TRBV27, the J gene TRBJ2-3; 7 bases align to TRBD1. Germline V gives CDR1 MNHEY, CDR2 SMNVEV (reference sequence). The CDR3 is 16 residues long. The V and J ends lost 5 bases and 1 base, in that order; junction bases with no gene match: 9. The CDR3 here is CASSQTKGAGTDTQYF. CDR3 nucleotide sequence: TGTGCCAGCAGTCAAACAAAGGGGGCCGGCACAGATACGCAGTATTTT.

The genes are TRBV15 and TRBJ1-5; 8 positions match TRBD1. The trim removed 0 bases at V and 9 bases at J, leaving 7 bases unmatched. CDR3 length: 15 amino acids. Germline V gene sequence: CDR1 LNHNV, CDR2 YYDKDF (reference sequence). Here the CDR3 DNA reads TGTGCCACCAGCAGAGAGACAGGGGCTGTTTGGCCCCAGCATTTT. Residues: CATSRETGAVWPQHF.

The chain links TRBV10-3 to TRBJ2-6; possibly TRBD1 for D (6 bases). From germline, CDR1 is ENHRY and CDR2 SYGVKD. V was shortened by 10 bases and J by 2 bases, with 15 bases between the two germline ends. This CDR3 has 15 amino acids. CDR3 sequence (DNA): TGTGCCACCCGTCAGGGACAAACTGGGGCCAACGTCCTGACTTTC. Residues: CATRQGQTGANVLTF.

This clone showed up just a few times. The V and J genes are TRBV18 and TRBJ1-1; TRBD1 might be the D (5 bases). Germline CDR1 KGHSH, CDR2 LQKENI. This CDR3 contains 13 residues. V lost 6 bases and J lost 1, with 9 bases in between. CDR3 DNA sequence: TGTGCCAGCTCCGCCAGGGAGAACACTGAAGCTTTCTTT. Translation gives CASSARENTEAFF.

V and J are TRBV19 and TRBJ2-3; 11 bases match TRBD2. V was pared by 5 bases and J by 2 bases, with 3 bases of the junction left unmatched. The V gene's germline CDR1 is LNHDA and CDR2 SQIVND (reference sequence). This CDR3 spans 15 amino acids. Written as DNA, the CDR3 is TGTGCCAGTAGTCCGGGACTAGCGGACACAGATACGCAGTATTTT. Translating gives CASSPGLADTDTQYF. Complete variable domain (other parts from reference TRBV19 and TRBJ2-3): DGGITQSPKYLFRKEGQNVTLSCEQNLNHDAMYWYRQDPGQGLRLIYYSQIVNDFQKGDIAEGYSVSREKKESFPLTVTSAQKNPTAFYLCASSPGLADTDTQYFGPGTRLTVL.

The chain links TRBV7-2 to TRBJ1-2, with D possibly TRBD1 on 6 matching bases. The CDR3 is 16 amino acids. Trimming left V 4 bases short and J 5 bases short, with 20 bases between. CDR1 is SGHTA, CDR2 FQGNSA, per germline. This chain's CDR3 is CASSSFLGGAGYGYTF. In DNA, the CDR3 is TGTGCCAGCAGCTCCTTCCTCGGGGGGGCTGGGTATGGCTACACCTTC.

V and J are TRBV5-4 and TRBJ2-6; no definite D call. The CDR3 loop spans 12 amino acids. Germline V gives CDR1 SGHNT, CDR2 YYREEE (reference sequence). V lost 4 bases, J lost 7 bases, and 6 bases lay in between. CDR3 protein: CASSIFANVLTF. The CDR3 region has the DNA TGTGCCAGCAGCATCTTTGCCAACGTCCTGACTTTC. Using reference TRBV5-4 and TRBJ2-6 for the parts outside the CDR3, the full variable domain is ETGVTQSPTHLIKTRGQQVTLRCSSQSGHNTVSWYQQALGQGPQFIFQYYREEENGRGNFPPRFSGLQFPNYSSELNVNALELDDSALYLCASSIFANVLTFGAGSRLTVL.

This clone was seen a single time. The gene calls are TRBV19 and TRBJ2-1; 8 bases match TRBD2. CDR3 length: 16 residues. Trimming at V came to 5 bases and at J to 2 bases, leaving 8 bases not matched to a gene. Germline values: CDR1 LNHDA, CDR2 SQIVND (reference sequence). CDR3 DNA: TGTGCCAGTAGTGTTAGCGGGGACGGCCCCTACAATGAGCAGTTCTTC. Its translation is CASSVSGDGPYNEQFF.

V usage is TRBV4-3 and J usage is TRBJ1-1; D not resolved. With 1 base removed from V and 1 base from J, the gap between germline ends came to 13 bases. The CDR3 has 16 amino acids. Germline V lookup: CDR1 LGHNA, CDR2 YSLEER. The CDR3: CASSQGSTVGNTEAFF. Written as DNA, the CDR3 is TGCGCCAGCAGCCAAGGGTCTACAGTCGGGAACACTGAAGCTTTCTTT.

V gene TRBV5-4 combines with J gene TRBJ2-6; TRBD2 agrees at 8 bases. This CDR3 is 19 amino acids long. Looked up from germline, CDR1 is SGHNT and CDR2 is YYREEE (reference sequence). The V segment lost 4 bases and the J segment 2 bases; nucleotides outside the gene matches: 14. The CDR3 DNA follows: TGTGCCAGCAGCAGCACAGGAGCGGGGGCCGGCGCTGGGGCCAACGTCCTGACTTTC. Protein product: CASSSTGAGAGAGANVLTF.

The DNA for the CDR3 is TGTGCCAGCAGTCACCAGACAGGGAAGCCTAATTCACCCCTCCACTTT. As protein: CASSHQTGKPNSPLHF. V is TRBV28 and J is TRBJ1-6; 7 nucleotides agree with TRBD1. After removal of 5 bases from V and 6 bases from J, the junction contained 10 bases not matched to a gene. CDR3 length: 16 residues. CDR1 is MDHEN and CDR2 is SYDVKM in the germline V gene.

The V call is TRBV5-1, the J call TRBJ2-3; no firm D call. Germline V CDR1 and CDR2: SGHRS, YFSETQ. This CDR3 has 15 residues. The V gene lost 4 bases and the J gene lost 0 bases, with 12 bases spanning the gap. The CDR3 DNA follows: TGCGCCAGCAGCCTGACAAGCCGTAGCACAGATACGCAGTATTTT. This translates into CASSLTSRSTDTQYF.

V and J are TRBV18 and TRBJ1-1, with D possibly TRBD1 on 5 matching bases. CDR1 KGHSH and CDR2 LQKENI come from the germline V gene. The CDR3 sequence is 15 residues long. Trimming stripped 8 bases from V and 0 bases from J, with 16 bases between. The CDR3 DNA reads as TGTGCCAGCCAACGGGGCGGTCACATGAACACTGAAGCTTTCTTT. This gives the protein CASQRGGHMNTEAFF.

This clone was seen only once. The J gene is TRBJ1-2, the V gene TRBV4-1, with D unresolved. The V gene's germline CDR1 is MGHRA and CDR2 YSYEKL. This CDR3 has 14 residues. Trimming shortened V by 1 base and J by 0 bases, and 6 bases separated the two germline ends. In DNA, the CDR3 is TGCGCCAGCAGCCAAGGCATCTCTAACTATGGCTACACCTTC. Encoded protein: CASSQGISNYGYTF.